One and the same sample provided the 7 T cell receptor beta chains below, sequenced in a study of HIV-infected patients and healthy controls. Reverse transcription used about 510 ng RNA and constant-region primers for alpha and beta. Each of the alpha and beta chains got its own library through chain-specific third strand synthesis with indices. A single record per CDR3 protein comes from TCRdb applying MiXCR to the 5' RACE reads. The sample lists 15,000 to 20,000 distinct CDR3 sequences, 10% to 15% seen once, with 11% in the top ten. Whole blood was used without fractionation, so all unsorted peripheral T cells were included. Sequences were obtained from blood. These receptors were obtained from an adult in good health.

This clonotype appeared a few times. The chain employs TRBV6-2 or TRBV6-3 and TRBJ1-1; D gene ambiguous. Germline CDR1 and CDR2: MNHEY and SVGEGT. The CDR3 has 12 residues. V was trimmed by 3 bases and J by 11 bases, leaving 13 bases between them. Here the CDR3 reads CASSYIRSVAFF. In DNA form, the CDR3 reads TGTGCCAGCAGTTATATACGTTCGGTGGCTTTCTTT.

This clonotype has ten or more counts. The V and J genes are TRBV7-2 and TRBJ1-3, with 11 bases matching TRBD1. After removal of 5 bases from V and 4 bases from J, the junction contained 4 bases not matched to a gene. Germline V CDR1 and CDR2: SGHTA, FQGNSA. CDR3 size: 15 residues. The CDR3 protein is CASSRTGGRGNTIYF. CDR3 nucleotide sequence: TGTGCCAGCAGCAGGACAGGGGGCAGAGGAAACACCATATATTTT.

Ten or more counts support this clonotype. The chain couples TRBV2 to TRBJ1-5; 9 bases match TRBD1. Germline trimming cut 6 bases from V and 6 bases from J; bases unmatched to any gene: 6. Germline-derived CDR1 and CDR2 are SNHLY and FYNNEI. The CDR3 length is 14 residues. The CDR3 sequence is CASSVDRGGQPQHF. CDR3 bases: TGTGCCAGCAGCGTCGACAGGGGGGGTCAGCCCCAGCATTTT. The whole variable domain, filled in from reference TRBV2 and TRBJ1-5, reads EPEVTQTPSHQVTQMGQEVILRCVPISNHLYFYWYRQILGQKVEFLVSFYNNEISEKSEIFDDQFSVERPDGSNFTLKIRSTKLEDSAMYFCASSVDRGGQPQHFGDGTRLSIL.

By share, this clonotype ranks as medium-sized. This chain uses TRBV11-2 with TRBJ1-1, with 8 bases that match TRBD1. V shed 1 base and J 1 base; nucleotides not matched to a gene: 2. From germline, CDR1 is SGHAT and CDR2 FQNNGV. This CDR3 contains 15 residues. This CDR3 is CASSLAGQENTEAFF. CDR3 nucleotide sequence: TGTGCCAGCAGCTTAGCGGGACAGGAGAACACTGAAGCTTTCTTT.

This clonotype was observed at least ten times. V usage is TRBV18 and J usage is TRBJ1-6; the D is unclear. This CDR3 is built from 16 residues. The V gene's germline CDR1 is KGHSH and CDR2 LQKENI. Trimming left V 2 bases short and J 0 bases short, with 8 bases between. The CDR3 sequence is CASSPRESSYNSPLHF. CDR3 sequence (DNA): TGTGCCAGCTCACCAAGGGAAAGCTCCTATAATTCACCCCTCCACTTT.

This clonotype came up many times. The V and J genes are TRBV7-2 and TRBJ2-3; TRBD2 agrees at 12 bases. This CDR3 is 18 amino acids long. Germline CDR1 and CDR2: SGHTA and FQGNSA. After removal of 0 bases from V and 0 bases from J, the junction contained 4 bases not matched to a gene. The CDR3 here is CASSLAASGGGSTDTQYF. CDR3 bases: TGTGCCAGCAGCTTAGCGGCTAGCGGGGGGGGTAGCACAGATACGCAGTATTTT.

This clonotype was seen ten or more times. The J gene is TRBJ2-3, the V gene TRBV24-1; 10 nucleotides agree with TRBD1. The trim removed 4 bases at V and 5 bases at J, leaving 5 bases unmatched. Germline V gene data show CDR1 as KGHDR and CDR2 as SFDVKD. CDR3 length: 15 residues. The CDR3 bases are TGTGCCACCAGTGACCCAGGACAGGGGGGAGATACGCAGTATTTT. Translation gives CATSDPGQGGDTQYF.